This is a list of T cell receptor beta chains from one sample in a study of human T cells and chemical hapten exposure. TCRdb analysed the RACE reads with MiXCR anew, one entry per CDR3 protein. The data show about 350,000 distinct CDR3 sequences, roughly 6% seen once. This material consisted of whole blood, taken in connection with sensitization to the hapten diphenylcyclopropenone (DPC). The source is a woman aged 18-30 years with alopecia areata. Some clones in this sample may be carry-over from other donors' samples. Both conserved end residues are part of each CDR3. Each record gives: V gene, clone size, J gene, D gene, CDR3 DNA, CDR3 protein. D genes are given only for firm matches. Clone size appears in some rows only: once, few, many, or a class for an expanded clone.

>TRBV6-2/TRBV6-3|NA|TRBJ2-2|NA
TGTGCCAGCAGTCCATCACACCTCGGGGAGCTGTTTTTT
CASSPSHLGELFF
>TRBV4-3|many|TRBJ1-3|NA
TGCGCCAGCAGCCAAGACTTCACAGGGAATGGAAACACCATATATTTT
CASSQDFTGNGNTIYF
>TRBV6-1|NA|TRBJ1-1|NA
TGTGCCAGCCCCCCGGCGGCGGGGTCGAGCACTGAAGCTTTCTTT
CASPPAAGSSTEAFF
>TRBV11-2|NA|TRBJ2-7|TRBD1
TGTGCCAGCAGCTTATTGGGGACAGGGATAACCTACGAGCAGTACTTC
CASSLLGTGITYEQYF
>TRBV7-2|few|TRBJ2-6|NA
TGTGCCACCATGCGCGAGTCTGGGGCCAACGTCCTGACTTTC
CATMRESGANVLTF
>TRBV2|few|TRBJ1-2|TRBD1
TGTGCCAGCAGGTCCGCGGGACAGGGCAACTATGGCTACACCTTC
CASRSAGQGNYGYTF
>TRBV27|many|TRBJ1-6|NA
TGTGCCAGCAGTTGGCGGGATAATTCACCCCTCCACTTT
CASSWRDNSPLHF
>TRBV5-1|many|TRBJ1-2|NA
TGCGCCAGCAGCCCGGAGGGGGTATATGGCTACACCTTC
CASSPEGVYGYTF
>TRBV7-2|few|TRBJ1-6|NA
TGTGCCAGCAGCTTTTATTCCGGAGGCGCGGATTCACCCCTCCACTTT
CASSFYSGGADSPLHF
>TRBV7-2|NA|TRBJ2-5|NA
TGTGCCAGCAGCGCCTCTGGGATTGGAGAGACCCAGTACTTC
CASSASGIGETQYF
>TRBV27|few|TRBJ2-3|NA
TGTGCCAGCAAGGCTAGCAACTCAGATACGCAGTATTTT
CASKASNSDTQYF
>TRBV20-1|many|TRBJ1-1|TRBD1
TGCAGTGCCCCCCCGGGGGACAGGGGTATCAACACTGAAGCTTTCTTT
CSAPPGDRGINTEAFF
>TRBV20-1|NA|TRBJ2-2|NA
TGCAGTGCCCCTCGGGGCGGGGGCGGTTCCACCGGGGAGCTGTTTTTT
CSAPRGGGGSTGELFF
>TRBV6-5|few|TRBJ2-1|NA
TGTGCCAGCAGTCCCTACCTAAGCAATGAGCAGTTCTTC
CASSPYLSNEQFF
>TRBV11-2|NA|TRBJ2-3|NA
TGTGCCAGCAGCGTACACAGGGATACGCAGTATTTT
CASSVHRDTQYF
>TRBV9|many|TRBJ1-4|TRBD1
TGTGCCAGCAGCCAGACAGGGTTAGGTGAAAAACTGTTTTTT
CASSQTGLGEKLFF
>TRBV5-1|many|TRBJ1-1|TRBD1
TGCGCCAGCAGCTTCCAGGGGGCCCACACTGAAGCTTTCTTT
CASSFQGAHTEAFF